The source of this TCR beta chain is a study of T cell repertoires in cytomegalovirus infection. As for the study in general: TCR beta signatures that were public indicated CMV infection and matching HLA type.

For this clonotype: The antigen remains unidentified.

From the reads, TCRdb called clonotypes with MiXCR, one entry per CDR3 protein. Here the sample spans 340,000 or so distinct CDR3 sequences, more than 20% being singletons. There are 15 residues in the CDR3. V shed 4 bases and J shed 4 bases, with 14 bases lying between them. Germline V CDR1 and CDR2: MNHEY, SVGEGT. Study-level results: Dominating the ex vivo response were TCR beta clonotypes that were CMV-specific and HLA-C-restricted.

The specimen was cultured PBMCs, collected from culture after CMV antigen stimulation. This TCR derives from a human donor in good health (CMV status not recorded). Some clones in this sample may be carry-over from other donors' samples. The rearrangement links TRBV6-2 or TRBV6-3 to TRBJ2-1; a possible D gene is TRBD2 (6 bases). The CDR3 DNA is TGTGCCAGCAGTTTGGAGGGTTCTCTATACAATGAGCAGTTCTTC. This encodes CASSLEGSLYNEQFF.